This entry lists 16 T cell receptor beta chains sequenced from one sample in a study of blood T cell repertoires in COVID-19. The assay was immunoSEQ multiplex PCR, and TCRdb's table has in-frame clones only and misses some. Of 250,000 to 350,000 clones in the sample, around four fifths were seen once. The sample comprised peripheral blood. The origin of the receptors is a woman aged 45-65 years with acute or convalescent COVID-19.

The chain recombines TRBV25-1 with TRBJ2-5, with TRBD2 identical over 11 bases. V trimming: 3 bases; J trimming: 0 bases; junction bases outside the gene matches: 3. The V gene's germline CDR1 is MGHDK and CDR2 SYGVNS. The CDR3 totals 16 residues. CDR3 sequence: CASSEGLAAYQETQYF. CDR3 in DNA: TGTGCCAGCAGTGAGGGACTAGCGGCCTACCAAGAGACCCAGTACTTC. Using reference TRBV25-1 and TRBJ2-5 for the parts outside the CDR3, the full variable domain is EADIYQTPRYLVIGTGKKITLECSQTMGHDKMYWYQQDPGMELHLIHYSYGVNSTEKGDLSSESTVSRIRTEHFPLTLESARPSHTSQYLCASSEGLAAYQETQYFGPGTRLLVL.

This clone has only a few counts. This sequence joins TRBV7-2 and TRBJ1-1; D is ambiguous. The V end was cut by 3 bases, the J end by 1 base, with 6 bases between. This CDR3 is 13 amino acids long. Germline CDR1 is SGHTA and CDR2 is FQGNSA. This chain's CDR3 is CASSFAANTEAFF. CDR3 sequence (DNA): TGTGCCAGCAGCTTTGCGGCGAACACTGAAGCTTTCTTT.

CDR3 bases: TGTGCCTGGAGACAGCGGACTGAAGCTTTCTTT. Amino acids: CAWRQRTEAFF. This rearrangement joins TRBV30 to TRBJ1-1, with unresolved D. The CDR3 is 11 residues long. V lost 3 bases to trimming and J lost 5 bases, with 7 bases between them. CDR1 is GTSNPN and CDR2 is SVGIG in the germline V gene (reference sequence).

The CDR3 nucleotides read TGTGCCAGCAGCCTCCCGGGACAGGGGGATTCACCCCTCCACTTT. It specifies CASSLPGQGDSPLHF. The chain is built from TRBV3-1 (or the pseudogene TRBV3-2) and TRBJ1-6; 11 bases match TRBD1. The germline V gene encodes CDR1 LGHDT and CDR2 YNNKEL (reference sequence). The CDR3 covers 15 residues. V lost 4 bases and J lost 8; bases outside the gene matches: 4.

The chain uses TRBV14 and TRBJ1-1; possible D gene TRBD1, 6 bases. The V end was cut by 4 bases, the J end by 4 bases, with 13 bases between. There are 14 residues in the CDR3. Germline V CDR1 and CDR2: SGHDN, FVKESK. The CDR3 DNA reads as TGTGCCAGCAGCCCGACAGGTCGGAGCACTGAAGCTTTCTTT. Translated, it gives CASSPTGRSTEAFF.

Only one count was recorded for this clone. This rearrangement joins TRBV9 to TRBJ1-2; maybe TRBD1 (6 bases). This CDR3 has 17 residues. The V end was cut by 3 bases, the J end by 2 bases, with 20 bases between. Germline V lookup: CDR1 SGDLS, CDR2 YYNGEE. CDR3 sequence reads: CASSGTENRVSNYGYTF. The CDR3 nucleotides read TGTGCCAGCAGCGGAACCGAAAACAGGGTATCCAACTATGGCTACACCTTC.

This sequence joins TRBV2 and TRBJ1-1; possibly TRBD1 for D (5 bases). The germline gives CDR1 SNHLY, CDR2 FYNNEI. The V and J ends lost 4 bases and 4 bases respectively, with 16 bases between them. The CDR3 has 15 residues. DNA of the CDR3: TGTGCCAGCAGTGTTTTGGGGGGAAGGAGCACTGAAGCTTTCTTT. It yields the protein CASSVLGGRSTEAFF.

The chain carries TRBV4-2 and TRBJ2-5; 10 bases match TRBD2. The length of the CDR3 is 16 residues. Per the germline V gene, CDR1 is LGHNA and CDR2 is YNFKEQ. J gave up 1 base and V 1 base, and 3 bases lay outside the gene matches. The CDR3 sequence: CASSQARLAGQETQYF. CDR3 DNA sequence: TGTGCCAGCAGCCAAGCGCGACTAGCGGGCCAAGAGACCCAGTACTTC.

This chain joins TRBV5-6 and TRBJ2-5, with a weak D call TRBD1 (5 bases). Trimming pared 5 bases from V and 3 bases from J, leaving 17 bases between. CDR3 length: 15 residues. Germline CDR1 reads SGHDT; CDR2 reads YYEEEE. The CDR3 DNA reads TGTGCCAGCAGTCTGGACCAGGACAACGAAGAGACCCAGTACTTC. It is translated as CASSLDQDNEETQYF.

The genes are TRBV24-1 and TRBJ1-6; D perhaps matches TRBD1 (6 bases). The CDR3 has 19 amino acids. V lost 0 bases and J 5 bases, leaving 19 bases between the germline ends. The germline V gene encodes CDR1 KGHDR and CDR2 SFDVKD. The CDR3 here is CATSDLYRARRNNNSPLHF. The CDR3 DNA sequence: TGTGCCACCAGTGATTTGTACAGGGCCCGCAGAAATAATAATTCACCCCTCCACTTT.

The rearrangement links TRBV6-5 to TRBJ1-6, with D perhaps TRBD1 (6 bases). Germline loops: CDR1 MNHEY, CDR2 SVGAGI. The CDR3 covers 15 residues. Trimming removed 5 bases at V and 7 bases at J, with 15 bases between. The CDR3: CASSPYRVLNSPLHF. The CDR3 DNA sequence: TGTGCCAGCAGTCCCTACAGGGTACTGAATTCACCCCTCCACTTT.

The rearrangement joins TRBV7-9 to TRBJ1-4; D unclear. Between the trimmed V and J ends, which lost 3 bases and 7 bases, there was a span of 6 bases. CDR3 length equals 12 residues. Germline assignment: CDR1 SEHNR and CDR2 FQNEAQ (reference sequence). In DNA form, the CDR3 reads TGTGCCAGCAGCTTTATCCCTGAAAAACTGTTTTTT. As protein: CASSFIPEKLFF.

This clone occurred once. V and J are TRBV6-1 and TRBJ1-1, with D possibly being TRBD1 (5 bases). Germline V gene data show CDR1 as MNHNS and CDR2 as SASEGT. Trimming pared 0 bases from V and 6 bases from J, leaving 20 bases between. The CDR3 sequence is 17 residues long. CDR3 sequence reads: CASSEALIKEGFPEAFF. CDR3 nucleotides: TGTGCCAGCAGTGAAGCGCTTATCAAGGAGGGGTTCCCTGAAGCTTTCTTT.

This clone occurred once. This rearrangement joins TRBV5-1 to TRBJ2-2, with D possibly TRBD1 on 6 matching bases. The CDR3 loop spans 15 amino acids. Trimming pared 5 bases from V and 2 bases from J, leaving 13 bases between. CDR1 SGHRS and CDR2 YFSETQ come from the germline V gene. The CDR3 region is CASSSGQLNTGELFF. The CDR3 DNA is TGCGCCAGCAGTTCCGGACAGCTTAACACCGGGGAGCTGTTTTTT.

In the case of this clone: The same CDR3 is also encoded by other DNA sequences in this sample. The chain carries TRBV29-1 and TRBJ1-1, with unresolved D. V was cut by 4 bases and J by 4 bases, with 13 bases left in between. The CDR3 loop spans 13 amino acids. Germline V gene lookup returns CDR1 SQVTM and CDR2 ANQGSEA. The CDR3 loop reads CSVGGRAGTEAFF. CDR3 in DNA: TGCAGCGTTGGGGGAAGGGCGGGCACTGAAGCTTTCTTT.

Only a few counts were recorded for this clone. CDR3: CASSLQGGGTEAFF. CDR3 bases: TGTGCCAGCAGCTTACAGGGGGGCGGCACTGAAGCTTTCTTT. This rearrangement joins TRBV7-2 to TRBJ1-1; TRBD1 aligns across 7 bases. This CDR3 region has 14 residues. Germline CDR1 and CDR2: SGHTA and FQGNSA. Trimming removed 2 bases from V and 4 bases from J; junction bases left unmatched: 4. The full variable domain, completed using reference TRBV7-2 and TRBJ1-1, is GAGVSQSPSNKVTEKGKDVELRCDPISGHTALYWYRQSLGQGLEFLIYFQGNSAPDKSGLPSDRFSAERTGGSVSTLTIQRTQQEDSAVYLCASSLQGGGTEAFFGQGTRLTVV.